These 9 T cell receptor beta chains were all obtained from the same sample, sequenced in a study of blood T cell repertoires in COVID-19. Method: immunoSEQ multiplex PCR; TCRdb's copy keeps in-frame clones and lacks some. Among about 51,000 clones listed, about 88% were seen once. Specimen: peripheral blood. The receptor source for this set is a man aged 50 to 59 with acute or convalescent COVID-19.

The chain recombines TRBV19 with TRBJ1-5, with a possible D match to TRBD1 (5 bases). Trimming cost V 7 bases and J 3 bases, with 16 bases left between them. Germline values: CDR1 LNHDA, CDR2 SQIVND (reference sequence). CDR3 size: 15 residues. The DNA for the CDR3 is TGTGCCAGTACTGCCCGCCGGGGGGACAATCAGCCCCAGCATTTT. Translated: CASTARRGDNQPQHF.

This clone appeared a few times. This chain connects TRBV7-9 to TRBJ1-1; D remains unclear. The CDR3 spans 12 residues. CDR1 is SEHNR and CDR2 is FQNEAQ in the germline V gene (reference sequence). Trimming cost V 4 bases and J 1 base, with 4 bases left between them. DNA of the CDR3: TGTGCCAGCAGCTCCTCGAACACTGAAGCTTTCTTT. Translated, it gives CASSSSNTEAFF. The full variable domain, completed using reference TRBV7-9 and TRBJ1-1, is DTGVSQNPRHKITKRGQNVTFRCDPISEHNRLYWYRQTLGQGPEFLTYFQNEAQLEKSRLLSDRFSAERPKGSFSTLEIQRTEQGDSAMYLCASSSSNTEAFFGQGTRLTVV.

This chain connects TRBV14 to TRBJ1-6; D uncertain. CDR1 is SGHDN and CDR2 is FVKESK in the germline V gene. There are 15 residues in the CDR3. The V gene lost 1 base and the J gene lost 4 bases, with 8 bases spanning the gap. This CDR3 is CASSQVEQYNSPLHF. CDR3 in DNA: TGTGCCAGCAGCCAAGTCGAACAATATAATTCACCCCTCCACTTT.

This clone came up once. The chain joins TRBV19 to TRBJ1-5, with 8 bases aligning to TRBD1. The CDR3 is 15 residues long. Trimming removed 8 bases from V and 0 bases from J; junction bases left unmatched: 6. Per the germline V gene, CDR1 is LNHDA and CDR2 is SQIVND (reference sequence). The CDR3 sequence: CASQGALSSNQPQHF. DNA for the CDR3: TGTGCCAGTCAGGGGGCCCTTTCTAGCAATCAGCCCCAGCATTTT.

This rearrangement joins TRBV5-1 to TRBJ2-6, with a possible D match to TRBD2 (5 bases). Trimming stripped 2 bases from V and 0 bases from J, with 9 bases between. This CDR3 has 16 amino acids. Germline V CDR1 and CDR2: SGHRS, YFSETQ. CDR3 DNA sequence: TGCGCCAGCAGCTTAGGACTCTACTCTGGGGCCAACGTCCTGACTTTC. This codes for CASSLGLYSGANVLTF.

This clone has only one observation. The chain has TRBV10-3 and TRBJ2-7; a weak D match, TRBD1 (6 bases). Germline V lookup: CDR1 ENHRY, CDR2 SYGVKD. The ends were cut back, 6 bases at V and 3 bases at J, with 15 bases in the middle. The CDR3 is 14 amino acids. The CDR3 spells CAIRQGNSGYEQYF. In DNA, the CDR3 is TGTGCCATCAGGCAGGGGAATTCGGGCTACGAGCAGTACTTC.

This clone was counted only a few times. The chain employs TRBV6-6 and TRBJ1-3; 9 bases are a match to TRBD1. This CDR3 comprises 15 residues. The trim removed 6 bases at V and 4 bases at J, leaving 7 bases unmatched. CDR1 is MNHNY and CDR2 is SVGAGI in the germline V gene (reference sequence). The CDR3: CASSLQGAGGNTIYF. DNA of the CDR3: TGTGCCAGCAGCCTACAGGGGGCAGGAGGAAACACCATATATTTT.

The rearrangement uses TRBV4-1 and TRBJ2-2; perhaps TRBD2 as D (7 bases). Per germline, CDR1 MGHRA and CDR2 YSYEKL. V was pared by 5 bases and J by 2 bases, with 9 bases between. This CDR3 has 14 residues. CDR3 amino acids: CASSRGGNTGELFF. The CDR3 DNA follows: TGCGCCAGCAGCAGGGGGGGAAACACCGGGGAGCTGTTTTTT.

This chain joins TRBV6-2 or TRBV6-3 and TRBJ1-1; 7 nucleotides align to TRBD1. The CDR3 is 15 amino acids. V was pared by 0 bases and J by 1 base, with 2 bases of the junction left unmatched. CDR1 is MNHEY, CDR2 SVGEGT, per germline. CDR3 nucleotides: TGTGCCAGCAGTTACTCGGGACAGCCGAACACTGAAGCTTTCTTT. Residues: CASSYSGQPNTEAFF.